The rows below give T cell receptor beta chains drawn from one sample of a study of persistence of HIV-infected CD4 T cells. These receptors are not linked to any known antigen. Assay: immunoSEQ multiplex PCR; the TCRdb copy retains only in-frame clones and omits some. Altogether under 25,000 clones are present, 74% being singletons, with the ten largest covering around 1.8%. The source was CD4+ T cells sorted from PBMCs after roughly 18-hour stimulation, collected from a patient who received antiretroviral therapy. The source of these receptors is an adult man with HIV who was CMV-seropositive. CDR3s include the opening cysteine and the closing phenylalanine or tryptophan. The D gene is left open where the match is weak. Clone size is given for some rows only: seen once, a few or many times, or a class if the clone is expanded.

d_call,clone_size,j_call,v_call,cdr3_aa,cdr3_nt
TRBD1,-,TRBJ1-2,TRBV14,CASSQDRGQGASRGYTF,TGTGCCAGCAGCCAAGATCGGGGACAGGGGGCGTCAAGAGGCTACACCTTC
-,-,TRBJ1-5,TRBV6-5,CASSKAGYGQPQHF,TGTGCCAGCAGTAAGGCAGGGTATGGTCAGCCCCAGCATTTT
-,-,TRBJ1-5,TRBV5-3,CARSAYREGSNQPQHF,TGTGCCAGAAGCGCATACAGGGAAGGTAGCAATCAGCCCCAGCATTTT
TRBD1,-,TRBJ2-7,TRBV2,CASSDRTGFFYEQYF,TGTGCCAGCAGCGACCGGACAGGGTTTTTCTACGAGCAGTACTTC
TRBD2,-,TRBJ2-1,TRBV7-3,CASSLSGGSSYNEQFF,TGTGCCAGCAGCTTATCGGGGGGGAGCTCCTACAATGAGCAGTTCTTC
TRBD2,-,TRBJ2-2,TRBV7-3,CASSPTSGRTGELFF,TGTGCCAGCAGTCCGACTAGCGGTCGCACCGGGGAGCTGTTTTTT
TRBD1,few,TRBJ2-2,TRBV15,CATSVGQGWTGELFF,TGTGCCACCAGCGTAGGACAGGGTTGGACCGGGGAGCTGTTTTTT
-,-,TRBJ1-3,TRBV7-2,CASSRQPSGNTIYF,TGTGCCAGCAGTCGACAGCCGTCTGGAAACACCATATATTTT
-,-,TRBJ1-3,TRBV23-1,CASSPPRRQWANTIYF,TGCGCCAGCAGTCCTCCACGTCGACAGTGGGCAAACACCATATATTTT
-,medium-sized,TRBJ1-2,TRBV2,CASRPGTPGGYTF,TGTGCCAGCAGGCCCGGAACACCGGGTGGCTACACCTTC
TRBD2,-,TRBJ2-7,TRBV10-2,CASSERGGASYEQYF,TGCGCCAGCAGCGAACGGGGGGGGGCCTCCTACGAGCAGTACTTC
TRBD1,-,TRBJ2-5,TRBV5-1,CASSAGTGRETQYF,TGCGCCAGCAGCGCCGGGACAGGGAGGGAGACCCAGTACTTC
-,few,TRBJ1-4,TRBV19,CASNKGVVPNEKLFF,TGTGCCAGTAACAAAGGGGTTGTGCCTAATGAAAAACTGTTTTTT
TRBD1,-,TRBJ2-6,TRBV2,CASSTDRVGANVLTF,TGTGCCAGCAGTACCGACAGGGTCGGGGCCAACGTCCTGACTTTC
-,once,TRBJ2-5,TRBV6-1,CASSEVPRQARETQYF,TGTGCCAGCAGTGAAGTTCCCAGACAGGCCCGCGAGACCCAGTACTTC
TRBD1,-,TRBJ2-1,TRBV10-1,CASVTGQGDNEQFF,TGCGCCAGCGTAACGGGACAGGGGGACAATGAGCAGTTCTTC
-,-,TRBJ1-4,TRBV15,CATSREARVPNEKLFF,TGTGCCACCAGCAGAGAGGCTCGAGTGCCTAATGAAAAACTGTTTTTT
-,-,TRBJ2-3,TRBV29-1,CSVEVAGVGTQYF,TGCAGCGTGGAGGTCGCCGGAGTGGGTACGCAGTATTTT
-,-,TRBJ1-1,TRBV29-1,CSVDLLETEAFF,TGCAGCGTTGACCTTCTTGAGACTGAAGCTTTCTTT
TRBD1,-,TRBJ1-6,TRBV6-5,CASRTGQGASPLHF,TGTGCCAGCAGGACGGGACAGGGGGCATCACCCCTCCACTTT
TRBD1,-,TRBJ1-3,TRBV2,CASSGDRYSGNTIYF,TGTGCCAGCAGTGGGGACAGATACTCTGGAAACACCATATATTTT
TRBD1,-,TRBJ1-2,TRBV19,CASSRQGGDYGYTF,TGTGCCAGTAGCAGACAGGGCGGGGACTATGGCTACACCTTC
-,-,TRBJ2-7,TRBV5-5,CASSLGAGYDEQYF,TGTGCCAGCAGCCTGGGGGCAGGGTACGACGAGCAGTACTTC
TRBD1,-,TRBJ1-1,TRBV5-1,CASSLGGGRNTEAFF,TGCGCCAGCAGCTTGGGAGGGGGCCGGAACACTGAAGCTTTCTTT
TRBD1,-,TRBJ1-5,TRBV28,CASSLASGGYQPQHF,TGTGCCAGCAGCTTAGCGTCAGGGGGATATCAGCCCCAGCATTTT
-,once,TRBJ1-4,TRBV28,CASSFWGGLFF,TGTGCCAGCAGTTTCTGGGGTGGACTGTTTTTT
TRBD2,-,TRBJ2-3,TRBV5-1,CASSLTSEFTDTQYF,TGCGCCAGCAGCTTGACTAGCGAATTCACAGATACGCAGTATTTT
-,-,TRBJ1-4,TRBV3-1/TRBV3-2,CASSQVGRGEKLFF,TGTGCCAGCAGCCAAGTGGGGAGAGGTGAAAAACTGTTTTTT
-,-,TRBJ1-5,TRBV20-1,CSAIKTGLQHF,TGCAGTGCTATAAAGACAGGCCTCCAGCATTTT
-,medium-sized,TRBJ2-1,TRBV28,CASSLSGRAEGWDEQFF,TGTGCCAGCAGTTTATCCGGTCGGGCAGAAGGGTGGGATGAGCAGTTCTTC
-,-,TRBJ1-5,TRBV6-6,CASSLRDQPQHF,TGTGCCAGCAGTCTCAGGGATCAGCCCCAGCATTTT
TRBD2,once,TRBJ2-3,TRBV15,CATSRDLAVGTDTQYF,TGTGCCACCAGCAGAGATCTAGCGGTAGGCACAGATACGCAGTATTTT
-,-,TRBJ1-4,TRBV30,CAWNQGSANEKLFF,TGTGCCTGGAACCAGGGGTCGGCTAATGAAAAACTGTTTTTT